The sequence of this T cell receptor (beta chain) was determined in a study of lymphopenia after photon versus proton radiotherapy. On this clone: Antigen specificity is unknown.

Study-wide findings and caveats: Relative stability marked proton patients; photon patients lost diversity and naive cells. After lymphocyte nadir, photon-treated repertoires showed oligoclonal expansion, especially CD8+ Temra. Larger post-nadir TCR diversity loss correlated inversely with survival in deceased patients.

V shed 4 bases, J shed 3 bases, and the junction held 4 bases outside the gene matches. Per the germline V gene, CDR1 is SGHRS and CDR2 is YFSETQ. There are 14 residues in the CDR3. The protocol was immunoSEQ multiplex PCR, while the TCRdb copy is restricted to in-frame clones and leaves out a portion. The table has about 45,000 clones, roughly 85% seen once. The source is a man aged 35 to 55 with gastric cancer. This chain uses TRBV5-1 with TRBJ2-7, with 10 bases lining up with TRBD1. The starting material was peripheral blood, obtained from a patient treated with photon-based radiotherapy. This CDR3 reads CASSPGQGNYEQYF. As DNA, the CDR3 is TGCGCCAGCAGCCCGGGACAGGGGAACTACGAGCAGTACTTC.